One T cell receptor (beta chain) is described in this entry. Antigen: not known. MiXCR, run by TCRdb on the RT-PCR reads, gives a single entry per CDR3 protein. Of approximately 500,000 distinct CDR3 sequences listed, over 10% are singletons. The CDR3 consists of 13 residues. Germline-derived CDR1 and CDR2 are SGHTA and FQGNSA. V lost 8 bases to trimming and J lost 5 bases; unmatched junction nucleotides: 6. This entry belongs to a study of response to subunit inactivated influenza vaccine. General study findings and limits: Each seasonal influenza vaccination recruits few new T cells, the authors suggested.

This TCR was recovered from a middle-aged man who received an inactivated influenza vaccine. The chain has TRBV7-2 and TRBJ1-2; 9 positions agree with TRBD1. The sequencing used PBMCs from blood, collected more than 35 days after vaccination. The CDR3 is CASGTGTGYGYTF. DNA for the CDR3: TGTGCCAGCGGGACCGGGACAGGGTATGGCTACACCTTC. Full variable domain (remainder filled in from reference TRBV7-2 and TRBJ1-2): GAGVSQSPSNKVTEKGKDVELRCDPISGHTALYWYRQSLGQGLEFLIYFQGNSAPDKSGLPSDRFSAERTGGSVSTLTIQRTQQEDSAVYLCASGTGTGYGYTFGSGTRLTVV.